These T cell receptor beta chains were read from a single sample in a study of blood T cell repertoires in COVID-19. Generated by immunoSEQ multiplex PCR, the TCRdb table keeps only in-frame clones and is missing some. The sample has roughly 230,000 clones, about 80% seen once. The specimen was peripheral blood. All receptors come from a man aged 45-65 years with active or convalescent COVID-19. CDR3s include the opening cysteine and the closing phenylalanine or tryptophan. D genes are given only for firm matches. Size is stated for part of the rows, as once, few or many counts, or as a class when the clone is expanded.

v_call	d_call	j_call	clone_size	cdr3_nt	cdr3_aa
TRBV5-5	TRBD1	TRBJ2-2	.	TGTGCCAGCAGCCCCAGGGGGCCAACCGGGGAGCTGTTTTTT	CASSPRGPTGELFF
TRBV18	TRBD1	TRBJ1-5	.	TGTGCCAGCTCACTAGGACAGGGAGGAGGTCAGCCCCAGCATTTT	CASSLGQGGGQPQHF
TRBV3-1/TRBV3-2	.	TRBJ1-4	.	TGTGCCAGCAGCCAGCAGGGTGGAACTAATGAAAAACTGTTTTTT	CASSQQGGTNEKLFF
TRBV12-2	.	TRBJ1-2	.	TGTGCAAGTCGCCTCGACTCAGGGGCAAACTATGGCTACACCTTC	CASRLDSGANYGYTF
TRBV10-3	.	TRBJ2-2	.	TGTGCCATCAGTGAGGGGTCGGGGGTAACCGGGGAGCTGTTTTTT	CAISEGSGVTGELFF
TRBV19	TRBD2	TRBJ2-3	once	TGTGCCAGTAGTCAGACTAGCGGGGTTAACACAGATACGCAGTATTTT	CASSQTSGVNTDTQYF
TRBV9	TRBD1	TRBJ1-6	.	TGTGCCAGCAGCGGACAGGGGGCGCAAAATTCACCCCTCCACTTT	CASSGQGAQNSPLHF
TRBV19	.	TRBJ1-6	few	TGTGCCAGTAGTATCAGCGACAGTACTGTGTTTTTCGGGTCACCCCTCCACTTT	CASSISDSTVFFGSPLHF
TRBV3-1/TRBV3-2	TRBD1	TRBJ1-2	.	TGTGCCAGCAGCCAAGCTCGCCGGACAGGGGGCTATGGCTACACCTTC	CASSQARRTGGYGYTF
TRBV14	.	TRBJ1-2	.	TGTGCCAGCAGCCAAGTGGAGAGTGCTCTGGGTGGCTACACCTTC	CASSQVESALGGYTF
TRBV20-1	.	TRBJ1-1	.	TGCAGTGCTAGTTTAAGAGGAGTGAACACTGAAGCTTTCTTT	CSASLRGVNTEAFF
TRBV10-3	.	TRBJ1-5	once	TGTGCCATCGGGCAGGATAGCAATCAGCCCCAGCATTTT	CAIGQDSNQPQHF
TRBV27	.	TRBJ2-5	.	TGTGCCAGCAGTCCCCATGGAGTCCAAGAGACCCAGTACTTC	CASSPHGVQETQYF
TRBV5-6	.	TRBJ1-4	.	TGTGCCAGCAGCTACGAGGTTAATGAAAAACTGTTTTTT	CASSYEVNEKLFF
TRBV6-5	TRBD1	TRBJ1-6	few	TGTGCCAGCAGTAACAAACAGGGACAGTATTCACCCCTCCACTTT	CASSNKQGQYSPLHF
TRBV29-1	.	TRBJ1-1	.	TGCAGCGTTGAAGGAGGGCTCAAGAACACTGAAGCTTTCTTT	CSVEGGLKNTEAFF
TRBV5-4	TRBD1	TRBJ1-2	few	TGTGCCAGCAGCTTGGCCGGCTTGGACAGGGGGAATAACTATGGCTACACCTTC	CASSLAGLDRGNNYGYTF
TRBV7-3	TRBD1	TRBJ2-5	.	TGTGCCAGCAGCCCGGGACAGGCGTATGGAGAGACCCAGTACTTC	CASSPGQAYGETQYF
TRBV11-2	.	TRBJ1-1	.	TGTGCCAGCAGCTTACTCAGGGTGTACCCTGAAGCTTTCTTT	CASSLLRVYPEAFF
TRBV4-1	.	TRBJ1-4	.	TGCGCCAGCAGCCAAGATATGGGGGGGGCGTTCGAAAAACTGTTTTTT	CASSQDMGGAFEKLFF
TRBV28	.	TRBJ1-4	.	TGTGCCATCAACTCCGGGACATTTAATGAAAAACTGTTTTTT	CAINSGTFNEKLFF
TRBV7-2	TRBD1	TRBJ1-1	.	TGTGCCAGCAGCCGGGACAGGGGTGGAGAGACGAACACTGAAGCTTTCTTT	CASSRDRGGETNTEAFF
TRBV4-3	TRBD2	TRBJ2-1	.	TGCGCCAGCAGCCAAGGACTAGCGGGGGGCTACTACAATGAGCAGTTCTTC	CASSQGLAGGYYNEQFF
TRBV6-5	.	TRBJ2-5	.	TGTGCCACCCTTGGACAGATACAAGAGACCCAGTACTTC	CATLGQIQETQYF
TRBV7-9	.	TRBJ2-1	.	TGTGCCAGCAGCCCCCCCGCGCAGGGTCTGTCCTACAATGAGCAGTTCTTC	CASSPPAQGLSYNEQFF
TRBV5-1	.	TRBJ2-5	few	TGCGCCAGCAGCTTCCACTCCTCGACAGGCCAAGAGACCCAGTACTTC	CASSFHSSTGQETQYF
TRBV7-6	TRBD1	TRBJ1-6	few	TGTGCCAGCAGCGAAGGACAGGGGGCTTCGGATTCACCCCTCCACTTT	CASSEGQGASDSPLHF
TRBV19	TRBD1	TRBJ1-2	.	TGTGCCAGTAGTGGACAGGGGGCTGGCTATGGCTACACCTTC	CASSGQGAGYGYTF
TRBV5-1	.	TRBJ1-1	once	TGCGCCAGCAGCTTGGGGGCCAGGGTGGACACTGAAGCTTTCTTT	CASSLGARVDTEAFF
TRBV7-2	.	TRBJ2-6	.	TGTGCCAGCAGCTTAGCGGAGGGGTACTCTGGGGCCAACGTCCTGACTTTC	CASSLAEGYSGANVLTF
TRBV5-1	TRBD1	TRBJ2-1	.	TGCGCCAGCAGCTTACCGGGACAGGCGACCTACAATGAGCAGTTCTTC	CASSLPGQATYNEQFF
TRBV7-2	TRBD2	TRBJ2-7	.	TGTGCCAGCACCCTATCCTCATCTAGCGGGGCCTACGAGCAGTACTTC	CASTLSSSSGAYEQYF
TRBV9	TRBD1	TRBJ1-5	.	TGTGCCAGCAGCCCAGGGGGCAGTAGCAATCAGCCCCAGCATTTT	CASSPGGSSNQPQHF
TRBV7-9	.	TRBJ1-2	.	TGTGCCAGCAGCTTGGGGCCCGAGGGCTACACCTTC	CASSLGPEGYTF
TRBV7-6	.	TRBJ2-2	few	TGTGCCAGCAGCCTATGGCAGGGAAACACCGGGGAGCTGTTTTTT	CASSLWQGNTGELFF
TRBV3-1/TRBV3-2	.	TRBJ2-7	.	TGTGCCAGCAGCCAATACCTCACGGGAGCCTACGAGCAGTACTTC	CASSQYLTGAYEQYF
TRBV11-2	TRBD1	TRBJ2-7	.	TGTGCCAGCAGCTTAGATTTCGGGACAGGGACCTACGAGCAGTACTTC	CASSLDFGTGTYEQYF
TRBV2	.	TRBJ1-1	few	TGTGCCAGCAATATTCGGATCGGGAGGACTGAAGCTTTCTTT	CASNIRIGRTEAFF
TRBV13	.	TRBJ2-3	.	TGTGCCAGCAGCTTAGGCCTGGGCGGGGGCGCCTTCCGCACAGATACGCAGTATTTT	CASSLGLGGGAFRTDTQYF
TRBV4-1	TRBD2	TRBJ2-5	.	TGCGCCAGCAGCCAAGAGGCTAGCGGGGGTGGAGGAGCCCAGTACTTC	CASSQEASGGGGAQYF
TRBV6-5	.	TRBJ2-2	.	TGTGCCAGCAGGGTTTTAGACACCGGGGAGCTGTTTTTT	CASRVLDTGELFF
TRBV19	.	TRBJ2-3	.	TGTGCCAGTAGTATCCCTCGGGGGAGCACAGATACGCAGTATTTT	CASSIPRGSTDTQYF
TRBV5-1	.	TRBJ1-1	few	TGCGCCAGCAGCTTTGGGGGGACTGAAGCTTTCTTT	CASSFGGTEAFF
TRBV14	.	TRBJ2-6	once	TGTGCCAGCAGCCGAGGCTCTGGGGCCAACGTCCTGACTTTC	CASSRGSGANVLTF
TRBV5-1	TRBD1	TRBJ2-7	.	TGCGCCAGCCGGAGGAGGACAGGGGGCCACGAGCAGTACTTC	CASRRRTGGHEQYF
TRBV12-3/TRBV12-4	.	TRBJ2-5	.	TGTGCCAGCAGTTTCTCTCTAGAGACCCAGTACTTC	CASSFSLETQYF
TRBV30	.	TRBJ1-2	.	TGTGCCTGGACAGGGCCCCTACCAACGGATGGCTACACCTTC	CAWTGPLPTDGYTF
TRBV3-1/TRBV3-2	TRBD1	TRBJ1-5	.	TGTGCCAGCAGCGCCGGGACAGTTAGCAATCAGCCCCAGCATTTT	CASSAGTVSNQPQHF
TRBV7-9	.	TRBJ2-1	.	TGTGCCAGCAGTTACCCAGGGTACAATGAGCAGTTCTTC	CASSYPGYNEQFF
TRBV4-2	.	TRBJ1-1	few	TGTGCCAGCAGCCAAGATGTCAGGAACACTGAAGCTTTCTTT	CASSQDVRNTEAFF
TRBV7-2	TRBD1	TRBJ2-3	.	TGTGCCAGCAGCTTATCCCGGACAGGGAAGACAGATACGCAGTATTTT	CASSLSRTGKTDTQYF
TRBV7-2	TRBD2	TRBJ2-7	.	TGTGCCAGCAGCCCTATAGCGGGGACCTACGAGCAGTACTTC	CASSPIAGTYEQYF
TRBV5-4	TRBD2	TRBJ2-7	.	TGTGCCAGCAGCTCCCCACTAGCGGGGGGTGCCTACGAGCAGTACTTC	CASSSPLAGGAYEQYF